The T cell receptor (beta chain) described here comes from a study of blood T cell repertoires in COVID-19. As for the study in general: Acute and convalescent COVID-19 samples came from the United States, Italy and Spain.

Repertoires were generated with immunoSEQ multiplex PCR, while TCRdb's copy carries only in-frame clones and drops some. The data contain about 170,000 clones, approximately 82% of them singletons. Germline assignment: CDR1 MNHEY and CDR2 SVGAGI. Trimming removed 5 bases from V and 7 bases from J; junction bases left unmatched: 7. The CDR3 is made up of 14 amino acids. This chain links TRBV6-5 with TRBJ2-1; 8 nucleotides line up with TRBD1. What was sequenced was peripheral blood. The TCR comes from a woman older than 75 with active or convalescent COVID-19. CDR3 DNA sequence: TGTGCCAGCAGTAACGACCGGGACAGGAATGAGCAGTTCTTC. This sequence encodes CASSNDRDRNEQFF.